One and the same sample provided the 3 T cell receptor beta chains below, sequenced in a study of cytomegalovirus exposure and HLA in healthy donors. Repertoires were generated with immunoSEQ multiplex PCR, while TCRdb's copy carries only in-frame clones and drops some. The sample holds 150,000 to 200,000 clones; 85% to 90% are singletons and the top ten take 10%. The sequenced material came from PBMCs. The source is a woman aged 18-29 years in good health and CMV-seropositive.

V is TRBV5-1 and J is TRBJ1-3, with 7 bases lining up with TRBD1. CDR1 is SGHRS, CDR2 YFSETQ, per germline. V lost 0 bases, J lost 3 bases, and 6 bases stayed unmatched. The CDR3 is made up of 16 amino acids. The CDR3 DNA reads TGCGCCAGCAGCTTGGGACAGGGATGGAATGGAAACACCATATATTTT. It encodes CASSLGQGWNGNTIYF.

The V gene is TRBV6-5, the J gene TRBJ2-7; 7 bases match TRBD1. Per germline, CDR1 MNHEY and CDR2 SVGAGI. Trimming removed 0 bases from V and 6 bases from J; junction bases left unmatched: 2. This CDR3 is 13 amino acids long. The CDR3, as DNA: TGTGCCAGCAGTTACTCGGCAGGGGGCGAGCAGTACTTC. Translated: CASSYSAGGEQYF.

CDR3 protein: CASTDYQNTGELFF. For the CDR3, the DNA is TGTGCCAGCACGGACTACCAGAACACCGGGGAGCTGTTTTTT. The V call is TRBV11-3, the J call TRBJ2-2; weak D call: TRBD2 (6 bases). CDR3 size: 14 residues. Germline V gene lookup returns CDR1 SGHNT and CDR2 YENEEA. The V and J ends lost 7 bases and 1 base respectively, with 10 bases between them.